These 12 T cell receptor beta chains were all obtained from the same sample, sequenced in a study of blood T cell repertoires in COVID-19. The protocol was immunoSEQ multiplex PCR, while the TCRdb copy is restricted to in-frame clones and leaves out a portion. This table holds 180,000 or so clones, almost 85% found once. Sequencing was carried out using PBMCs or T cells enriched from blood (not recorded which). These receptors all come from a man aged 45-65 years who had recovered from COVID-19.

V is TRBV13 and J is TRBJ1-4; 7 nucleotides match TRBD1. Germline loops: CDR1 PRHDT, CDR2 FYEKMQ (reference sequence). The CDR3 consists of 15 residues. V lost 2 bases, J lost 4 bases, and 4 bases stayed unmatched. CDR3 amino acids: CASSLPGQNNEKLFF. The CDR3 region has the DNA TGTGCCAGCAGCTTACCGGGACAGAATAATGAAAAACTGTTTTTT.

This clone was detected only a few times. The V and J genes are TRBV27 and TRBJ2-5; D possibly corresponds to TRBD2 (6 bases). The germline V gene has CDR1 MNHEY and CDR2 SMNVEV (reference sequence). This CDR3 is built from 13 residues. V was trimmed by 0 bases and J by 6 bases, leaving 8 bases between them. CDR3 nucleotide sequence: TGTGCCAGCAGTTTATCACTAGCTAAGACCCAGTACTTC. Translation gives CASSLSLAKTQYF.

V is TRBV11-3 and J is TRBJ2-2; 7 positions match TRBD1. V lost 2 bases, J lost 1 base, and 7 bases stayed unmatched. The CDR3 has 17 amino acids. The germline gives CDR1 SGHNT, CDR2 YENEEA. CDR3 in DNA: TGTGCCAGCAGCTTATGGACAGGATTTGGGAACACCGGGGAGCTGTTTTTT. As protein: CASSLWTGFGNTGELFF.

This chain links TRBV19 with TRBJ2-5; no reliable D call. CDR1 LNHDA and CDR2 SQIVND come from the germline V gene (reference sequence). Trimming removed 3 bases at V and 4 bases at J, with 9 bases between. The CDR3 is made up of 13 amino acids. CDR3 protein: CASSIGRLETQYF. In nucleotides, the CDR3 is TGTGCCAGTAGTATCGGCAGACTAGAGACCCAGTACTTC.

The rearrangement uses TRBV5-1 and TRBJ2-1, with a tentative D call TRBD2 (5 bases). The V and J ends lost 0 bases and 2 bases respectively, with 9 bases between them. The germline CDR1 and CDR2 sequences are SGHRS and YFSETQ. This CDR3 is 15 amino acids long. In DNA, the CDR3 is TGCGCCAGCAGCTTGGGGGGAGCCCCCTACAATGAGCAGTTCTTC. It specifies CASSLGGAPYNEQFF.

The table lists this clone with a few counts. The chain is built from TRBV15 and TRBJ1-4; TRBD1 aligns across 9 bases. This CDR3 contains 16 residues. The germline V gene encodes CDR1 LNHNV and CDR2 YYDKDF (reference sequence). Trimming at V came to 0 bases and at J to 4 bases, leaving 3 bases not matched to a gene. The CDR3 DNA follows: TGTGCCACCAGCAGAGAGTGGGGACAGGGTAATGAAAAACTGTTTTTT. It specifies CATSREWGQGNEKLFF.

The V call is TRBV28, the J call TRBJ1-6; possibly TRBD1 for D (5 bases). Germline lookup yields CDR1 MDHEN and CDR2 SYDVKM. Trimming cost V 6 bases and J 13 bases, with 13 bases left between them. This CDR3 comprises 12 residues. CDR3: CASRPQGHPLHF. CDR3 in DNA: TGTGCCAGCAGACCGCAGGGCCATCCCCTCCACTTT.

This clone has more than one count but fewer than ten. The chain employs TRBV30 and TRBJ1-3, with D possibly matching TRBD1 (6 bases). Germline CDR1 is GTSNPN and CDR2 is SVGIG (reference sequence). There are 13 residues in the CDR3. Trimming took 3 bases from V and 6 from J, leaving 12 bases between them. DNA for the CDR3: TGTGCCTGGAGGCCGGGGGGCCCAAACACCATATATTTT. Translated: CAWRPGGPNTIYF.

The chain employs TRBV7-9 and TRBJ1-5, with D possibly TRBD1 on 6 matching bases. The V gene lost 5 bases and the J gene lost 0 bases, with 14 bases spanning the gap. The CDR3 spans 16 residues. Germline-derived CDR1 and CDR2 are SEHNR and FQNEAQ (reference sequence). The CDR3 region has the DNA TGTGCCAGCAGCCTAGGGTACAGGGTTAGCAATCAGCCCCAGCATTTT. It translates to CASSLGYRVSNQPQHF. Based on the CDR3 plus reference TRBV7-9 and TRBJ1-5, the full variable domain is DTGVSQNPRHKITKRGQNVTFRCDPISEHNRLYWYRQTLGQGPEFLTYFQNEAQLEKSRLLSDRFSAERPKGSFSTLEIQRTEQGDSAMYLCASSLGYRVSNQPQHFGDGTRLSIL.

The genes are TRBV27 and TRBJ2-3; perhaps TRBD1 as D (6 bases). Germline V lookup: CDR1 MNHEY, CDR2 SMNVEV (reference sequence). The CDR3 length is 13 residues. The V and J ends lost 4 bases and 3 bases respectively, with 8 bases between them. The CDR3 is CASSSGQTDTQYF. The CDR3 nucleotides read TGTGCCAGCAGTTCAGGACAGACAGATACGCAGTATTTT.

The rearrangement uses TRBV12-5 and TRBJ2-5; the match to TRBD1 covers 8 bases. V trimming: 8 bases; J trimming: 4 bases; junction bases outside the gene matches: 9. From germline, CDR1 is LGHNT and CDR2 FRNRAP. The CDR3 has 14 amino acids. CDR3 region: CASRKSGGTETQYF. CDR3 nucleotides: TGTGCTAGTCGCAAATCAGGGGGCACAGAGACCCAGTACTTC.

CDR3 residues: CAWTLGHSNTEAFF. CDR3 nucleotide sequence: TGTGCCTGGACCCTAGGACACTCGAACACTGAAGCTTTCTTT. The V and J genes are TRBV30 and TRBJ1-1; D may be TRBD1 (5 bases). This CDR3 has 14 amino acids. Germline CDR1 and CDR2: GTSNPN and SVGIG (reference sequence). Trimming removed 4 bases from V and 1 base from J, with 13 bases in between.